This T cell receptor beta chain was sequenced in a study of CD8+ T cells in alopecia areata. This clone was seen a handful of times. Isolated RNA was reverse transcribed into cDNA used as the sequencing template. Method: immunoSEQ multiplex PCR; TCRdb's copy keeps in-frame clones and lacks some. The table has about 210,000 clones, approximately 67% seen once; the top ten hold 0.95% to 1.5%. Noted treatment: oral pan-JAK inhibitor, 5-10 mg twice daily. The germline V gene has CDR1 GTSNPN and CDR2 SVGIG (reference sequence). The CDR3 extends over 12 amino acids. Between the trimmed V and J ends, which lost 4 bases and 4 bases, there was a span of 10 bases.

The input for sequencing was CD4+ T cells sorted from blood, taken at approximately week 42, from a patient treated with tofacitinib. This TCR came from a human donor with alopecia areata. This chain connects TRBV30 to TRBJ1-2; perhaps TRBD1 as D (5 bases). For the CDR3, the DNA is TGTGCCTGGAACAAGGGGACCTATGGCTACACCTTC. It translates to CAWNKGTYGYTF.